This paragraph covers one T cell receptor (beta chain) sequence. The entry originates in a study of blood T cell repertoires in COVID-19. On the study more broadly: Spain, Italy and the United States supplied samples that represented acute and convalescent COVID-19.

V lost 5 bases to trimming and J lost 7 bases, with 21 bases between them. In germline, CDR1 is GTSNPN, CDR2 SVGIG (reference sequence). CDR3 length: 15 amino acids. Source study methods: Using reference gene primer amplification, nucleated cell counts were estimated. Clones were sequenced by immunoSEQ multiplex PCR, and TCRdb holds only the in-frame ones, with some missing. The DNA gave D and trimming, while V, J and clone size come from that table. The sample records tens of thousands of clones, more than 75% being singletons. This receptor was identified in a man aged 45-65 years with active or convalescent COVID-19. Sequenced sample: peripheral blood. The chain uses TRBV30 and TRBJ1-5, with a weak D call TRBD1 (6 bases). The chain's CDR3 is CAWAVEGGGGQPQHF. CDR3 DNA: TGTGCCTGGGCCGTAGAGGGAGGGGGAGGGCAGCCCCAGCATTTT. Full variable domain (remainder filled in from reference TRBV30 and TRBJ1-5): SQTIHQWPATLVQPVGSPLSLECTVEGTSNPNLYWYRQAAGRGLQLLFYSVGIGQISSEVPQNLSASRPQDRQFILSSKKLLLSDSGFYLCAWAVEGGGGQPQHFGDGTRLSIL.